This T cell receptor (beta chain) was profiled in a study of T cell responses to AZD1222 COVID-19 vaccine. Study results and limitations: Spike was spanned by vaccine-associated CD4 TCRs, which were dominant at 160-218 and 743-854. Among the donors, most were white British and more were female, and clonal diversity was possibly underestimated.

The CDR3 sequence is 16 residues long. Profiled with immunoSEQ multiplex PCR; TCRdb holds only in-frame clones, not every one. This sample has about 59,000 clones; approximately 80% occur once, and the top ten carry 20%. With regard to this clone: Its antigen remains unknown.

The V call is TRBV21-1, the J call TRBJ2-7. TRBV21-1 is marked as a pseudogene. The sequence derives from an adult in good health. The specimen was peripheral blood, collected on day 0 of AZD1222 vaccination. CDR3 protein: CASGWTGRPISYEQYV. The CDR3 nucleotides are TGTGCCAGCGGATGGACGGGCCGACCGATTTCCTACGAGCAGTACGTC.